This TCR beta chain was documented in a study of blood T cells in healthy people across ages. This clonotype came up a few times. The study isolated at least 6.5 million PBMCs from each sample. Germline lookup yields CDR1 SEHNR and CDR2 FQNEAQ (reference sequence). The CDR3 contains 13 residues. V was clipped by 4 bases and J by 11 bases; unmatched bases: 6. With a J-beta primer mix and a sample-barcoded 5' primer, a second PCR ran roughly 6 to 11 cycles. TCRdb processed the 5' RACE reads anew with MiXCR; each CDR3 protein has one entry. The sample contains about 1.6 million distinct CDR3 sequences, almost 35% of which appear only once.

The TCR comes from a woman between 25 and 40 years old in good health. The chain has TRBV7-9 and TRBJ2-5; the match to TRBD2 covers 11 bases. Source material: blood. Here the CDR3 DNA reads TGTGCCAGCAGCTCCCTGACTAGCGGGACGCAGTACTTC. Protein sequence: CASSSLTSGTQYF.